This T cell receptor beta chain emerged from a study of patients and donors after allogeneic stem cell transplantation. TCRdb fed the RT-PCR reads into MiXCR, producing one record per CDR3 protein. The sample holds a few hundred thousand distinct CDR3 sequences, about 38% seen once. V shed 5 bases and J shed 2 bases, with 13 bases lying between them. This CDR3 contains 14 residues. Per the germline V gene, CDR1 is MDHEN and CDR2 is SYDVKM. The sample consisted of blood, either unsorted or a sorted T cell fraction (not recorded which). The J gene is TRBJ2-7, the V gene TRBV28, with D tentatively TRBD1 or TRBD2 (5 bases each). This receptor was identified in a human donor who was either an allogeneic HSCT recipient or a stem cell or donor lymphocyte infusion donor (not recorded which). It is not recorded whose cells these are; they may come from a transplant donor. The CDR3 is CASSRGGPAYEQYF. In DNA, the CDR3 is TGTGCCAGCAGTAGGGGCGGGCCCGCCTACGAGCAGTACTTC.